The source of this T cell receptor beta chain is a study of STAT5B mutations in CD4+ large granular lymphocyte leukemia. V gave up 6 bases and J gave up 6 bases, with 17 bases separating them. Germline CDR1 SGHTA, CDR2 FQGNSA. The CDR3 is made up of 14 amino acids. Whole-study results and caveats: Higher CD4+ than CD8+ T-LGLL clonality might reflect small sample size.

Comment on this clone: What it binds is not known.

Assay used: immunoSEQ multiplex PCR; TCRdb lists only in-frame clones, some missing. The repertoire consists of approximately 32,000 clones, with around 88% occurring once and the leading ten covering 0.97%. This receptor was obtained from a human donor in good health. The chain employs TRBV7-2 and TRBJ1-2, with D maybe TRBD1 (5 bases). Specimen: CD4+ T cells from blood buffy coats. CDR3 loop: CASRPGSLGDGYTF. As DNA, the CDR3 is TGTGCCAGCAGACCAGGGAGTCTCGGGGATGGCTACACCTTC.